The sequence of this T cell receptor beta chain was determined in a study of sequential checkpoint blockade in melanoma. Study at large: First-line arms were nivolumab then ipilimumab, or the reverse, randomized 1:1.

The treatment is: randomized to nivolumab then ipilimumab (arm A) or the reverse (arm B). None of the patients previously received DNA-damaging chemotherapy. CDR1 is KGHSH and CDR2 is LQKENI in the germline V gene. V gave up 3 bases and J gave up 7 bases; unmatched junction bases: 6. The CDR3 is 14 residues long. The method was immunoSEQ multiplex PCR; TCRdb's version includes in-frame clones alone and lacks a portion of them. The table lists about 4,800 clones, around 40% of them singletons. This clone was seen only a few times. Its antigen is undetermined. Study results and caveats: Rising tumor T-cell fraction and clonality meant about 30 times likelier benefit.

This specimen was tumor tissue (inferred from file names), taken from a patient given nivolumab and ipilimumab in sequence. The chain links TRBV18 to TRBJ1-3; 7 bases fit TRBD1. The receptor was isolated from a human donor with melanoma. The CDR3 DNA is TGTGCCAGCTCACCGCCGGGACAGCGGAACACCATATATTTT. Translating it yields CASSPPGQRNTIYF.